The 18 T cell receptor beta chains presented below share a single source sample, sequenced in a study of blood T cell repertoires in COVID-19. The protocol was immunoSEQ multiplex PCR, while the TCRdb copy is restricted to in-frame clones and leaves out a portion. The table records tens of thousands of clones, 82% of them present only once. Material for sequencing was peripheral blood. The source is an older woman with acute or convalescent COVID-19.

The rearrangement joins TRBV5-5 to TRBJ2-1, with D possibly matching TRBD2 (6 bases). Trimming took off 4 bases at V and 6 bases at J, with 20 bases between the two ends. This CDR3 has 16 residues. Germline-derived CDR1 and CDR2 are SGHKS and YYEKEE (reference sequence). DNA of the CDR3: TGTGCCAGCAGCGCGAGAGGAGGGGAACTCCCCAATGAGCAGTTCTTC. Translated: CASSARGGELPNEQFF.

CDR3 protein: CASSRNPGDGYGYTF. Written as DNA, the CDR3 is TGTGCCAGCAGCCGAAACCCGGGAGACGGTTATGGCTACACCTTC. V and J are TRBV28 and TRBJ1-2; D gene uncertain. V was trimmed by 6 bases and J by 5 bases, leaving 19 bases between them. Germline lookup yields CDR1 MDHEN and CDR2 SYDVKM. The CDR3 runs to 15 residues.

The V and J genes are TRBV20-1 and TRBJ2-1; no definite D call. Trimming shortened V by 3 bases and J by 10 bases, and 19 bases separated the two germline ends. From germline, CDR1 is DFQATT and CDR2 SNEGSKA (reference sequence). The CDR3 is made up of 14 amino acids. The CDR3: CSASRPTGPREQFF. DNA for the CDR3: TGCAGTGCTAGTCGTCCGACTGGTCCAAGAGAGCAGTTCTTC.

This clone showed up just once. The chain links TRBV6-1 to TRBJ1-2; a possible D gene is TRBD1 (6 bases). This CDR3 contains 16 residues. Germline V gene sequence: CDR1 MNHNS, CDR2 SASEGT. The V and J ends lost 2 bases and 6 bases respectively, with 19 bases between them. CDR3 region: CASSERFGLQGHGYTF. The CDR3 region has the DNA TGTGCCAGCAGTGAACGCTTTGGGTTACAGGGACATGGCTACACCTTC.

This clone was detected once. V and J are TRBV30 and TRBJ2-1, with 7 bases lining up with TRBD2. The CDR3 totals 13 residues. With 3 bases clipped from V and 6 bases from J, the junction kept 5 bases outside the gene matches. Germline loops: CDR1 GTSNPN, CDR2 SVGIG (reference sequence). The CDR3 sequence is CAWRAGVSNEQFF. The CDR3 DNA reads TGTGCCTGGAGGGCGGGAGTAAGCAATGAGCAGTTCTTC. The full variable domain, with the rest looked up from reference TRBV30 and TRBJ2-1, is SQTIHQWPATLVQPVGSPLSLECTVEGTSNPNLYWYRQAAGRGLQLLFYSVGIGQISSEVPQNLSASRPQDRQFILSSKKLLLSDSGFYLCAWRAGVSNEQFFGPGTRLTVL.

The CDR3 nucleotides read TGTGCCAGCTCACCACCACAGGGGTGGGTCTATGGCTACACCTTC. This gives the protein CASSPPQGWVYGYTF. The rearrangement joins TRBV18 to TRBJ1-2, with 7 nucleotides matching TRBD1. Germline loops: CDR1 KGHSH, CDR2 LQKENI. Germline trimming cut 0 bases from V and 4 bases from J; bases unmatched to any gene: 5. CDR3 length: 15 amino acids.

The V call is TRBV5-6, the J call TRBJ1-2; D uncertain. Germline values: CDR1 SGHDT, CDR2 YYEEEE. V was trimmed by 5 bases and J by 2 bases, leaving 10 bases between them. The CDR3 sequence is 13 residues long. This CDR3 is CASRRLQNYGYTF. CDR3 nucleotide sequence: TGTGCCAGCAGAAGACTTCAGAACTATGGCTACACCTTC.

The genes are TRBV3-1 (or the pseudogene TRBV3-2) and TRBJ1-3; D gene unclear. The V end lost 1 base, the J end lost 0 bases, and 10 bases lay between the germline ends. CDR1 is LGHDT and CDR2 is YNNKEL in the germline V gene (reference sequence). CDR3 length: 16 residues. The CDR3 reads CASSQAYSYSGNTIYF. The DNA of the CDR3 is TGTGCCAGCAGCCAAGCCTACAGTTACTCTGGAAACACCATATATTTT.

The sample holds one count of this clone. The gene calls are TRBV30 and TRBJ1-1, with 10 bases identical to TRBD1. The CDR3 extends over 18 amino acids. The J segment lost 0 bases and the V segment lost 3 bases, leaving 13 bases of the junction unmatched. Germline V CDR1 and CDR2: GTSNPN, SVGIG (reference sequence). In nucleotides, the CDR3 is TGTGCCTGGAGAGGGGGGTTGACAGGGGGCCCCTTGAACACTGAAGCTTTCTTT. Encoded protein: CAWRGGLTGGPLNTEAFF. Using reference TRBV30 and TRBJ1-1 for the parts outside the CDR3, the full variable domain is SQTIHQWPATLVQPVGSPLSLECTVEGTSNPNLYWYRQAAGRGLQLLFYSVGIGQISSEVPQNLSASRPQDRQFILSSKKLLLSDSGFYLCAWRGGLTGGPLNTEAFFGQGTRLTVV.

This chain connects TRBV7-9 to TRBJ1-5; D is undetermined. Germline CDR1 SEHNR, CDR2 FQNEAQ (reference sequence). Trimming shortened V by 6 bases and J by 7 bases, and 10 bases separated the two germline ends. This CDR3 has 12 residues. The CDR3 nucleotides are TGTGCCAGCAGTCGTCACTCCCAGCCCCAGCATTTT. It is translated as CASSRHSQPQHF. Complete variable domain (other parts from reference TRBV7-9 and TRBJ1-5): DTGVSQNPRHKITKRGQNVTFRCDPISEHNRLYWYRQTLGQGPEFLTYFQNEAQLEKSRLLSDRFSAERPKGSFSTLEIQRTEQGDSAMYLCASSRHSQPQHFGDGTRLSIL.

This clone was counted only a few times. The chain recombines TRBV5-1 with TRBJ1-2; TRBD1 agrees at 8 bases. From germline, CDR1 is SGHRS and CDR2 YFSETQ. The CDR3 has 14 residues. V was pared by 0 bases and J by 7 bases, with 5 bases of the junction left unmatched. CDR3 nucleotides: TGCGCCAGCAGCTTGGCACAGGGGGAGGTTGGCTACACCTTC. Translating gives CASSLAQGEVGYTF.

V usage is TRBV6-5 and J usage is TRBJ1-5; D is possibly TRBD1 (5 bases). V was trimmed by 9 bases and J by 5 bases, leaving 11 bases between them. The CDR3 runs to 12 residues. Per germline, CDR1 MNHEY and CDR2 SVGAGI. As DNA, the CDR3 is TGTGCCAGTAGACAGTTTGATCAGCCCCAGCATTTT. This codes for CASRQFDQPQHF.

This clone occurred once. This sequence joins TRBV11-3 and TRBJ1-5; tentative D call: TRBD1 (6 bases). V was cut by 8 bases and J by 11 bases, with 16 bases left in between. The CDR3 extends over 12 amino acids. Germline CDR1 SGHNT, CDR2 YENEEA. Written as DNA, the CDR3 is TGTGCCAGCGCCCCCGAAACAGGGTCCCAGCATTTT. This sequence encodes CASAPETGSQHF. Full variable domain (remainder filled in from reference TRBV11-3 and TRBJ1-5): EAGVVQSPRYKIIEKKQPVAFWCNPISGHNTLYWYLQNLGQGPELLIRYENEEAVDDSQLPKDRFSAERLKGVDSTLKIQPAELGDSAVYLCASAPETGSQHFGDGTRLSIL.

The chain joins TRBV3-1 (or the pseudogene TRBV3-2) to TRBJ1-6; D is uncertain. Trimming pared 4 bases from V and 7 bases from J, leaving 8 bases between. The CDR3 consists of 13 residues. Germline V gives CDR1 LGHDT, CDR2 YNNKEL (reference sequence). The CDR3 sequence is CASSPSLNSPLHF. The CDR3 DNA reads TGTGCCAGCAGCCCATCTCTAAATTCACCCCTCCACTTT.

This chain uses TRBV18 with TRBJ2-7; 8 bases map to TRBD1. V was clipped by 3 bases and J by 2 bases; unmatched bases: 21. Germline CDR1 KGHSH, CDR2 LQKENI. CDR3 length: 20 amino acids. Here the CDR3 reads CASSPRLTPPQGAVPYEQYF. For the CDR3, the DNA is TGTGCCAGCTCACCCCGTCTCACCCCCCCGCAGGGGGCTGTCCCCTACGAGCAGTACTTC.

This chain joins TRBV7-9 and TRBJ1-3, with D perhaps TRBD1 (5 bases). The CDR3 consists of 18 residues. The V end was cut by 6 bases, the J end by 2 bases, with 23 bases between. Germline-derived CDR1 and CDR2 are SEHNR and FQNEAQ (reference sequence). The DNA of the CDR3 is TGTGCCAGCAGGACCCGCGATACGGCCAGGGTGGCTGGAAACACCATATATTTT. Its protein is CASRTRDTARVAGNTIYF. Full variable domain (remainder filled in from reference TRBV7-9 and TRBJ1-3): DTGVSQNPRHKITKRGQNVTFRCDPISEHNRLYWYRQTLGQGPEFLTYFQNEAQLEKSRLLSDRFSAERPKGSFSTLEIQRTEQGDSAMYLCASRTRDTARVAGNTIYFGEGSWLTVV.

This clone was picked up one time. The chain carries TRBV14 and TRBJ2-5, with D hard to call. The CDR3 contains 12 residues. CDR1 and CDR2 from the germline V gene are SGHDN and FVKESK. Trimming pared 4 bases from V and 2 bases from J, leaving 5 bases between. CDR3 sequence reads: CASSRLQETQYF. CDR3 nucleotide sequence: TGTGCCAGCAGCCGGCTGCAAGAGACCCAGTACTTC. The variable domain in full, completed from reference TRBV14 and TRBJ2-5, reads EAGVTQFPSHSVIEKGQTVTLRCDPISGHDNLYWYRRVMGKEIKFLLHFVKESKQDESGMPNNRFLAERTGGTYSTLKVQPAELEDSGVYFCASSRLQETQYFGPGTRLLVL.

The chain couples TRBV7-8 to TRBJ1-6, with TRBD1 matching 7 bases. Germline assignment: CDR1 SGHVS and CDR2 FQNEAQ. V was pared by 5 bases and J by 8 bases, with 3 bases of the junction left unmatched. The CDR3 has 13 residues. The CDR3 DNA reads TGTGCCAGCAGCATAGGGGGCTATTCACCCCTCCACTTT. Encoded protein: CASSIGGYSPLHF.